This TCR beta chain originates from a study of blood T cell repertoires in COVID-19. As for the study in general: Sources were T cells, B-cell-depleted T cells, or PBMCs; the material itself was cDNA or gDNA.

Repertoires were generated with immunoSEQ multiplex PCR, while TCRdb's copy carries only in-frame clones and drops some. The profile shows about 150,000 clones, approximately 82% of them singletons. The CDR3 is 15 residues long. The germline gives CDR1 LNHDA, CDR2 SQIVND (reference sequence). The V and J ends lost 6 bases and 6 bases, in that order; junction bases with no gene match: 10. Material for sequencing was peripheral blood. This receptor was identified in a human donor with acute or convalescent COVID-19. The donor label of this sample is uncertain. V and J are TRBV19 and TRBJ1-1; 10 positions agree with TRBD1. CDR3 residues: CASRGVRDRGPEAFF. The CDR3 DNA reads as TGTGCCAGTAGAGGGGTGAGAGACAGGGGGCCTGAAGCTTTCTTT.